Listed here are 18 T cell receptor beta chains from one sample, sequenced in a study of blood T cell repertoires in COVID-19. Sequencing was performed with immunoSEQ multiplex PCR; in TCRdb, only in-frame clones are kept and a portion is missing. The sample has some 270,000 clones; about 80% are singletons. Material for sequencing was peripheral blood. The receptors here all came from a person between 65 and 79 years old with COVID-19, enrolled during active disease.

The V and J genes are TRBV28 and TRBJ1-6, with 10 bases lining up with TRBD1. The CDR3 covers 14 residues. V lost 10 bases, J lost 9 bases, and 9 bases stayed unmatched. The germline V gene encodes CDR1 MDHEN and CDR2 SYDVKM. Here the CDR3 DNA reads TGTGCCACCTTAACCGGGACAGGGGTTTCACCCCTCCACTTT. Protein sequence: CATLTGTGVSPLHF. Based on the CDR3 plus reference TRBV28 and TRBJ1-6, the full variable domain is DVKVTQSSRYLVKRTGEKVFLECVQDMDHENMFWYRQDPGLGLRLIYFSYDVKMKEKGDIPEGYSVSREKKERFSLILESASTNQTSMYLCATLTGTGVSPLHFGNGTRLTVT.

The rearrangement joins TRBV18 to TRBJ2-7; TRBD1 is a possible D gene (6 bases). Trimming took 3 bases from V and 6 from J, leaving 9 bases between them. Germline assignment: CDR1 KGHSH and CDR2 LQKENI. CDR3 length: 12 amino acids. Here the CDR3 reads CASSPGTREQYF. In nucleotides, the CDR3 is TGTGCCAGCTCACCCGGGACACGCGAGCAGTACTTC.

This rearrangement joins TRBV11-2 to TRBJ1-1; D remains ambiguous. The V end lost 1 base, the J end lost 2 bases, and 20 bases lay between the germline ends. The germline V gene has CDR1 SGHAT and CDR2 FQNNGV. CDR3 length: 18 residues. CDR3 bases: TGTGCCAGCAGCTTAGTGAGAGCCCCCTCGAATCCTAACACTGAAGCTTTCTTT. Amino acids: CASSLVRAPSNPNTEAFF.

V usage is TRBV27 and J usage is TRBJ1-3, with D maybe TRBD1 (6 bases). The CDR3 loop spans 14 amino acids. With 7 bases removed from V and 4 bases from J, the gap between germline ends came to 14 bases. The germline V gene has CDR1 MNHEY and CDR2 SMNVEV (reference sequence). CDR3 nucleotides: TGTGCCAGCAAGACGTGGGGGCCGGGAAACACCATATATTTT. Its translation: CASKTWGPGNTIYF.

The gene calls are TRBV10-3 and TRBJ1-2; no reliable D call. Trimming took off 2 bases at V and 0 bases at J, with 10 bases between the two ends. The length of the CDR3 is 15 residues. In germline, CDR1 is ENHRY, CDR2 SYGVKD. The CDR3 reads CAISEIPQTNYGYTF. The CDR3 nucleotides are TGTGCCATCAGTGAGATTCCCCAAACTAACTATGGCTACACCTTC.

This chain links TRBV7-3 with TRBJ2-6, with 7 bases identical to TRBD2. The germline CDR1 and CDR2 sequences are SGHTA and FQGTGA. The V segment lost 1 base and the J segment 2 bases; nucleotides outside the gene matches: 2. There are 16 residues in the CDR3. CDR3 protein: CASSLRGGAGANVLTF. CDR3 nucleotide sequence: TGTGCCAGCAGCTTAAGGGGAGGGGCTGGGGCCAACGTCCTGACTTTC.

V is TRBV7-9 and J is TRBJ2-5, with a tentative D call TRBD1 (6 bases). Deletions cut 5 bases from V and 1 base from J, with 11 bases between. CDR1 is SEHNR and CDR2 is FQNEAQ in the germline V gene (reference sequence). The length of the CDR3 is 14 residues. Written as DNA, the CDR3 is TGTGCCAGCAGCCCACAGGGTTTCCAAGAGACCCAGTACTTC. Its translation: CASSPQGFQETQYF.

The CDR3 DNA is TGTGCCAGTAGTATTTCAAGGGGGGGAGGTCAAGAGACCCAGTACTTC. Encoded protein: CASSISRGGGQETQYF. This chain connects TRBV19 to TRBJ2-5; a weak D match, TRBD2 (7 bases). The V end was cut by 3 bases, the J end by 2 bases, with 16 bases between. Germline CDR1 and CDR2: LNHDA and SQIVND (reference sequence). The CDR3 is 16 residues long.

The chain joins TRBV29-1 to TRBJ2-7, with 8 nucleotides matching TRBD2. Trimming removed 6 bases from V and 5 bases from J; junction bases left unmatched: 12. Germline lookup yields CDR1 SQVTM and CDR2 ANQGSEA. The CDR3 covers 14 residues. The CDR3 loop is CSVDTSGQRNEQYF. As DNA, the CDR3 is TGCAGCGTCGACACTAGCGGACAACGCAACGAGCAGTACTTC.

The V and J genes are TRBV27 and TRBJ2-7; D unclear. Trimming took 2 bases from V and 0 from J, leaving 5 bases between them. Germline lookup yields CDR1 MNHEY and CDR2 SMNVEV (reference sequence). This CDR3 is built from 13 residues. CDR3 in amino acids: CASSLGHSYEQYF. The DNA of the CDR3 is TGTGCCAGCAGTTTAGGGCACTCCTACGAGCAGTACTTC.

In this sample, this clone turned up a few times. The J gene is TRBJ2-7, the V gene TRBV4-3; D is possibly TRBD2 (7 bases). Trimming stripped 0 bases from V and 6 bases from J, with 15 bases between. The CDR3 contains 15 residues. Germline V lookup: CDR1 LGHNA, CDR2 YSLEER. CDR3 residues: CASSQDGGGGIEQYF. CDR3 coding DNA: TGCGCCAGCAGCCAAGATGGGGGGGGCGGGATCGAGCAGTACTTC.

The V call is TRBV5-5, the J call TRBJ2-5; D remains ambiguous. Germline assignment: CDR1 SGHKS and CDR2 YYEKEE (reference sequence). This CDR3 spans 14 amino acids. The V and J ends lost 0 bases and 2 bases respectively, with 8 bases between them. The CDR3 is CASSLDAVQETQYF. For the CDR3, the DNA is TGTGCCAGCAGCTTGGATGCAGTACAAGAGACCCAGTACTTC.

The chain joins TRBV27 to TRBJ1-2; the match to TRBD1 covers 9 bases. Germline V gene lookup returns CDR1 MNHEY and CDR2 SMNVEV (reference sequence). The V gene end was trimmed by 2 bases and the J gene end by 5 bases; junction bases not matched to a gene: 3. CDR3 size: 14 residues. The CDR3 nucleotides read TGTGCCAGCAGTTTACACAGGGGGCTGTATGGCTACACCTTC. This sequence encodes CASSLHRGLYGYTF.

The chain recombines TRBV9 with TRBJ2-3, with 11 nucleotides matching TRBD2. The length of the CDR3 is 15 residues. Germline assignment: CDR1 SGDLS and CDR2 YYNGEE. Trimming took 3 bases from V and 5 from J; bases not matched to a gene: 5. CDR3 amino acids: CASSAGLAEGDTQYF. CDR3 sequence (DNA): TGTGCCAGCAGCGCGGGACTAGCGGAGGGAGATACGCAGTATTTT.

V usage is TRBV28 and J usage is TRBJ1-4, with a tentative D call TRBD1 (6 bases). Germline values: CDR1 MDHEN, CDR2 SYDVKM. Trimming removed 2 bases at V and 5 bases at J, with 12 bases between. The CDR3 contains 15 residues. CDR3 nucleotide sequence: TGTGCCAGCAGTTTAGGTTGGCAGGGGAATGAAAAACTGTTTTTT. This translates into CASSLGWQGNEKLFF.

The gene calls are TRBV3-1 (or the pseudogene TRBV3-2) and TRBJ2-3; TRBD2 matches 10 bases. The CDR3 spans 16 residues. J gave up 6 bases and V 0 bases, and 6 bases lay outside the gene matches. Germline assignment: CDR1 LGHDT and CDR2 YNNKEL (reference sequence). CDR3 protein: CASSQDSGSGGDTQYF. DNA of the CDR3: TGTGCCAGCAGCCAAGATTCGGGTAGCGGGGGGGATACGCAGTATTTT.

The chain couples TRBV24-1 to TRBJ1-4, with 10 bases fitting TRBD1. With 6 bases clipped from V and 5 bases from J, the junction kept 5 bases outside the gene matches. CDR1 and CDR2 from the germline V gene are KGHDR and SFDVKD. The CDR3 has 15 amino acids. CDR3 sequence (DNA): TGTGCCACCAGTTTCGCGGACAGGGGGAATGAAAAACTGTTTTTT. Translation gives CATSFADRGNEKLFF.

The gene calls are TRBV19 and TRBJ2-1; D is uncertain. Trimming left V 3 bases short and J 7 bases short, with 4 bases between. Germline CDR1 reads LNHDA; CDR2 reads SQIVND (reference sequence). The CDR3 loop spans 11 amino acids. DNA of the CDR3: TGTGCCAGTAGTATTTCAAATGAGCAGTTCTTC. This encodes CASSISNEQFF.